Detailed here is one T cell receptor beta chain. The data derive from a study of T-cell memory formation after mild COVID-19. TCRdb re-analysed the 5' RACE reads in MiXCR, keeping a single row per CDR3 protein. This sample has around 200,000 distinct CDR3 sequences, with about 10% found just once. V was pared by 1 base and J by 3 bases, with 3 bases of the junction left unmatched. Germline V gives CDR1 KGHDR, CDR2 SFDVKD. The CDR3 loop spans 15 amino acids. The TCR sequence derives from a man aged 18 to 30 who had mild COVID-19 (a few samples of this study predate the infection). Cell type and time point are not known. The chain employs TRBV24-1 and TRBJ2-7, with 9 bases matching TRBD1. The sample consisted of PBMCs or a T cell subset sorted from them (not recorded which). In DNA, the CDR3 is TGTGCCACCAGTGATTTTCGGGACAGGGTCTACGAGCAGTACTTC. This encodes CATSDFRDRVYEQYF.